This T cell receptor (beta chain) was captured in a study of siplizumab effects on memory and regulatory T cells. Study findings and constraints: Memory cells seemed less diverse than naive T cells, which also seemed major contributors to the alloresponse. The study did not confirm that proliferating Tregs from siplizumab cultures were suppressive. Unstimulated subset assignment was obtained for only a minor fraction of alloreactive clones.

Germline V gene data show CDR1 as SGHAT and CDR2 as FQNNGV. V lost 5 bases to trimming and J lost 2 bases; unmatched junction nucleotides: 6. CDR3 length equals 16 residues. Using immunoSEQ multiplex PCR, the repertoire was profiled, and TCRdb retains in-frame clones only, with some absent. The sample lists 100,000 or so clones, 91% occurring once. Details on this clone: What it binds is not known.

The chain carries TRBV11-2 and TRBJ2-6, with TRBD1 identical over 7 bases. The source is a human donor in good health. Some clones in this sample may be carry-over from other donors' samples. The sequencing input was CD4+ T cells sorted from blood. DNA of the CDR3: TGTGCCAGCAGCGTTGACAGGGTGGCTGGGGCCAACGTCCTGACTTTC. It is translated as CASSVDRVAGANVLTF. The full variable domain, completed using reference TRBV11-2 and TRBJ2-6, is EAGVAQSPRYKIIEKRQSVAFWCNPISGHATLYWYQQILGQGPKLLIQFQNNGVVDDSQLPKDRFSAERLKGVDSTLKIQPAKLEDSAVYLCASSVDRVAGANVLTFGAGSRLTVL.